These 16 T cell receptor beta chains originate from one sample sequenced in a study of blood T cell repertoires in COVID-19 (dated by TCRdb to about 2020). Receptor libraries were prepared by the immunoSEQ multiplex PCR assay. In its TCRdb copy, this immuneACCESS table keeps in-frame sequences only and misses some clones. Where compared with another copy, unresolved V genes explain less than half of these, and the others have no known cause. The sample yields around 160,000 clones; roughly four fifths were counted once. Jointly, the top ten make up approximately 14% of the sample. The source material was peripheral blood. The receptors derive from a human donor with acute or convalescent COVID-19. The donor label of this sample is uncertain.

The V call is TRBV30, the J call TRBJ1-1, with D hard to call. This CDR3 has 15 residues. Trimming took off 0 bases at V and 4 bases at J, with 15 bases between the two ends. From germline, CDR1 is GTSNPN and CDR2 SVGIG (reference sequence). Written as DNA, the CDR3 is TGTGCCTGGAGTGTCCGAACACGAGGATTCACTGAAGCTTTCTTT. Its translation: CAWSVRTRGFTEAFF.

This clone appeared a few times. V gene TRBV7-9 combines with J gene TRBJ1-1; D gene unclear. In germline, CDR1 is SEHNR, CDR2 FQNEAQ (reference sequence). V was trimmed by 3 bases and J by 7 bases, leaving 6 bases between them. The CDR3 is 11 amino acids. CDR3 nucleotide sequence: TGTGCCAGCAGCTTCAGTCTTGAAGCTTTCTTT. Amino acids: CASSFSLEAFF.

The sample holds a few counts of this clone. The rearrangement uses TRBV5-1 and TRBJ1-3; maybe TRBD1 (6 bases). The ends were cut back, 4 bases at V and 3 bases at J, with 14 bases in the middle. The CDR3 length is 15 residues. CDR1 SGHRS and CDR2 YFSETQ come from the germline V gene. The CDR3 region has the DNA TGCGCCAGCAGCCTCGGGACACCCGGTGGAAACACCATATATTTT. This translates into CASSLGTPGGNTIYF.

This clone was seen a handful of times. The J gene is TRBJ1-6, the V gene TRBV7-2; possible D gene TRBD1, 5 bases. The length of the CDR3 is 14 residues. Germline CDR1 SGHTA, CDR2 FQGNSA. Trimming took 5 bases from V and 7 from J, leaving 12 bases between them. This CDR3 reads CASSLDSTNSPLHF. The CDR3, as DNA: TGTGCCAGCAGCCTCGACAGCACCAATTCACCCCTCCACTTT.

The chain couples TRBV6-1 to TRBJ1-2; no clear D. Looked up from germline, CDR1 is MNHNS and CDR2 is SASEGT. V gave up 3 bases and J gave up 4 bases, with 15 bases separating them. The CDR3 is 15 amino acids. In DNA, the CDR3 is TGTGCCAGCAGTGACCCTTCGGTTGGGAGCTATGGCTACACCTTC. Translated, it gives CASSDPSVGSYGYTF.

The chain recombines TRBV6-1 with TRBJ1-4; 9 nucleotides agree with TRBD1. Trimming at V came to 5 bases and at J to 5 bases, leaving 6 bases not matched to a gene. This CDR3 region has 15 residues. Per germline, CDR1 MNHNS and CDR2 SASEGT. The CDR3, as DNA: TGTGCCAGCAGTTTCAGGACAGGGGAAAATGAAAAACTGTTTTTT. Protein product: CASSFRTGENEKLFF.

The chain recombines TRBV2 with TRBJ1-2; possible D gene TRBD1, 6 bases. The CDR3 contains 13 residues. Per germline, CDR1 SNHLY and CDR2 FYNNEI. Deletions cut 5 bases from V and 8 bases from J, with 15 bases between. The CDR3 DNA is TGTGCCAGCAGTAAGGGGGGGAGCCCGGGCTACACCTTC. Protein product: CASSKGGSPGYTF.

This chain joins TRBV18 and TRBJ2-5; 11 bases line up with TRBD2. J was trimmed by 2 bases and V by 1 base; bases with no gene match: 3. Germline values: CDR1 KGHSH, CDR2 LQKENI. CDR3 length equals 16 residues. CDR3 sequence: CASSPQLAGGQETQYF. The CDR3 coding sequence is TGTGCCAGCTCACCACAGCTAGCGGGGGGACAAGAGACCCAGTACTTC.

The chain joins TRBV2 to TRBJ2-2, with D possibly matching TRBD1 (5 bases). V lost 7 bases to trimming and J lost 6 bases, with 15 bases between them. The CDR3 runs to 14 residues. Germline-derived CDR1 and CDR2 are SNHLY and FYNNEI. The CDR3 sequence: CASNNYRPPGELFF. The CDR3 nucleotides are TGTGCCAGCAACAACTACAGGCCCCCCGGGGAGCTGTTTTTT.

CDR3 residues: CATQQARDTQAFF. The CDR3 DNA is TGTGCCACCCAGCAGGCCAGGGATACTCAAGCTTTCTTT. This chain uses TRBV18 with TRBJ1-1; TRBD1 is a possible D gene (5 bases). The CDR3 sequence is 13 residues long. V gave up 10 bases and J gave up 9 bases, with 21 bases separating them. CDR1 is KGHSH and CDR2 is LQKENI in the germline V gene. The full variable domain, completed using reference TRBV18 and TRBJ1-1, is NAGVMQNPRHLVRRRGQEARLRCSPMKGHSHVYWYRQLPEEGLKFMVYLQKENIIDESGMPKERFSAEFPKEGPSILRIQQVVRGDSAAYFCATQQARDTQAFFGQGTRLTVV.

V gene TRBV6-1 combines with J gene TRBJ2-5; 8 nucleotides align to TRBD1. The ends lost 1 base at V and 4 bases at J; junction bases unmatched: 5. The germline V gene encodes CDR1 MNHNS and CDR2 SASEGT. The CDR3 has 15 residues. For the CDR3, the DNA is TGTGCCAGCAGTGAAGGTGGACAGGGTCGAGAGACCCAGTACTTC. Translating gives CASSEGGQGRETQYF.

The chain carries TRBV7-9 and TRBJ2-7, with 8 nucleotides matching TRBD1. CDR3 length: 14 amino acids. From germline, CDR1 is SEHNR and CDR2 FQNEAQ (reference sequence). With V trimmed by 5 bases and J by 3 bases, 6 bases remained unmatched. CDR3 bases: TGTGCCAGCAGCCTTCGACAGGGGAGCTACGAGCAGTACTTC. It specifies CASSLRQGSYEQYF.

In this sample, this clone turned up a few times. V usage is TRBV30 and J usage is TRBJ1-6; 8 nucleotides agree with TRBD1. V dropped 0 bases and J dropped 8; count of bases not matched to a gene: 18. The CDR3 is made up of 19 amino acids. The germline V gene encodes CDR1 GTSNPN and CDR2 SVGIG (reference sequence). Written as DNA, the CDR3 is TGTGCCTGGAGTGTAGGGGGCCTCTTGAACAGGGGGGTCGATTCACCCCTCCACTTT. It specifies CAWSVGGLLNRGVDSPLHF.

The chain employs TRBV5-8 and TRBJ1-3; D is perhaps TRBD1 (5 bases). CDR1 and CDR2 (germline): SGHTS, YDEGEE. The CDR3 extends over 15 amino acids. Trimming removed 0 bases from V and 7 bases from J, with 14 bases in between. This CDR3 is CASSLAGGKGNTIYF. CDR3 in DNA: TGTGCCAGCAGCTTGGCCGGGGGAAAAGGCAACACCATATATTTT.

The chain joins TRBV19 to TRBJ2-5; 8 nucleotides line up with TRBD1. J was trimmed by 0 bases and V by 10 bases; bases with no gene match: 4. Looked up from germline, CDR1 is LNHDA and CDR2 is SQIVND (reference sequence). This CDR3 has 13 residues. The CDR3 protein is CATQQGDQETQYF. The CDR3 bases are TGTGCCACCCAACAGGGGGACCAAGAGACCCAGTACTTC.

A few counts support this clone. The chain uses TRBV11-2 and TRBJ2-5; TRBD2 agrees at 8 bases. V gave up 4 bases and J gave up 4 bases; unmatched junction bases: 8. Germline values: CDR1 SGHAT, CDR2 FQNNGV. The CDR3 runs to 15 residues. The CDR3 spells CASSSSAGGVETQYF. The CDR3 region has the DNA TGTGCCAGCAGCTCGTCGGCGGGGGGAGTAGAGACCCAGTACTTC.